This section outlines one TCR beta chain sequence together with its context. Its cognate antigen is unknown. The sample comes from a study of cytomegalovirus exposure and HLA in healthy donors. Turning to the study itself: Earlier results showed approximately 110 million unique TCR beta sequences derived from some 180 million T cells. Study-wide results and caveats: Reportedly, diagnosis of cytomegalovirus status by the classifier showed high specificity and sensitivity. A later analysis associated 15,000 to 20,000 TCR beta sequences with HLA alleles at a 0.05 false discovery rate. Among TCR sequences, most were rare, though some public TCRs appeared in many donors.

It was with 60 Vbeta and 13 Jbeta primers that the PCR ran. Produced via immunoSEQ multiplex PCR; TCRdb's table is partial and in-frame only. Among roughly 170,000 clones listed, about 82% were seen once. Trimming took off 3 bases at V and 10 bases at J, with 19 bases between the two ends. This CDR3 has 15 amino acids. Germline values: CDR1 MDHEN, CDR2 SYDVKM. The receptor's source is a woman between 18 and 29 years old in good health and CMV-seronegative. Source material: PBMCs. J is TRBJ2-1 and V is TRBV28; perhaps TRBD2 as D (5 bases). CDR3 region: CASSFPSSGRIEQFF. CDR3 DNA: TGTGCCAGCAGTTTTCCTAGCTCTGGCCGGATCGAGCAGTTCTTC.